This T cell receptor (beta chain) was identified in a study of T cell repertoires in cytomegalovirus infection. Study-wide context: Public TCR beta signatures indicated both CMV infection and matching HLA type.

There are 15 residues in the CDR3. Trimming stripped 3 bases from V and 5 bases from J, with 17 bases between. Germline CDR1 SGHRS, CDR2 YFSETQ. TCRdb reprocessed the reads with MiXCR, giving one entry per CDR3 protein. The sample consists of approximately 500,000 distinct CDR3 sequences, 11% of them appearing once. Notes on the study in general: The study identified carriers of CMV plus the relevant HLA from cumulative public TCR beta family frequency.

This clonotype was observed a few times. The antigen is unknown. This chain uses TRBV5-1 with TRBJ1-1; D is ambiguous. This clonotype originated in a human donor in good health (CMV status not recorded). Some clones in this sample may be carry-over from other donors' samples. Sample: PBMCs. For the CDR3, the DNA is TGCGCCAGCAGCTCGGGCAACTCGGCCGGGACTGAAGCTTTCTTT. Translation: CASSSGNSAGTEAFF.